Shown below are 5 T cell receptor beta chains from a single sample sequenced in a study of cytomegalovirus exposure and HLA in healthy donors. A multiplex PCR was run with 60 Vbeta primers and 13 Jbeta primers. Profiled with immunoSEQ multiplex PCR; TCRdb holds only in-frame clones, not every one. The data show about 67,000 clones, with 68% seen just once and under 2.5% held by the top ten. The material sequenced was PBMCs. All receptors come from a woman aged 30 to 39 in good health and CMV-seronegative.

The rearrangement links TRBV6-1 to TRBJ2-3; 8 nucleotides match TRBD1. The CDR3 length is 15 residues. Germline V CDR1 and CDR2: MNHNS, SASEGT. With V trimmed by 5 bases and J by 3 bases, 7 bases remained unmatched. This CDR3 is CASSTRQGRTDTQYF. CDR3 sequence (DNA): TGTGCCAGCAGTACCCGACAGGGGCGTACAGATACGCAGTATTTT.

The chain joins TRBV19 to TRBJ1-2; no definite D call. The V end lost 3 bases, the J end lost 2 bases, and 10 bases lay between the germline ends. The CDR3 has 14 residues. CDR1 is LNHDA, CDR2 SQIVND, per germline (reference sequence). The CDR3 loop reads CASSIPGLNYGYTF. The CDR3, as DNA: TGTGCCAGTAGTATCCCCGGGTTGAACTATGGCTACACCTTC. Based on the CDR3 plus reference TRBV19 and TRBJ1-2, the full variable domain is DGGITQSPKYLFRKEGQNVTLSCEQNLNHDAMYWYRQDPGQGLRLIYYSQIVNDFQKGDIAEGYSVSREKKESFPLTVTSAQKNPTAFYLCASSIPGLNYGYTFGSGTRLTVV.

V is TRBV10-2 and J is TRBJ2-2; 8 bases line up with TRBD1. Looked up from germline, CDR1 is WSHSY and CDR2 is SAAADI. V lost 6 bases and J lost 5; bases outside the gene matches: 2. The CDR3 has 13 amino acids. CDR3 region: CASSTGGTGELFF. CDR3 bases: TGCGCCAGCAGCACAGGGGGGACCGGGGAGCTGTTTTTT.

The V gene is TRBV6-9, the J gene TRBJ2-7, with 9 nucleotides matching TRBD2. There are 18 residues in the CDR3. Trimming at V came to 9 bases and at J to 4 bases, leaving 22 bases not matched to a gene. CDR1 and CDR2 (germline): MNHGY, SVAAGI. The CDR3 nucleotides read TGTGCCAGTCCCCCGGGCGGGGGGGGAAGAGATGGGCAATACGAGCAGTACTTC. Translation: CASPPGGGGRDGQYEQYF.

V and J are TRBV30 and TRBJ2-2; 8 bases line up with TRBD1. From germline, CDR1 is GTSNPN and CDR2 SVGIG (reference sequence). Losses at the gene ends were 3 bases for V and 6 bases for J; bases not matched to a gene: 9. The CDR3 is 15 residues long. This chain's CDR3 is CAWRGTGGIPGELFF. The CDR3, as DNA: TGTGCCTGGAGGGGGACAGGAGGAATACCCGGGGAGCTGTTTTTT.